There are many counts of the clone carrying this TCR beta chain. These data come from a study of T cell repertoires in cytomegalovirus infection. The CDR3 has 15 amino acids. Per the germline V gene, CDR1 is SGHTA and CDR2 is FQGNSA. V lost 5 bases and J 3 bases, leaving 17 bases between the germline ends. TCRdb reprocessed the reads with MiXCR, giving one entry per CDR3 protein. Of about 180,000 distinct CDR3 sequences listed, roughly 15% are singletons. The sample comprised CD8+ T cells from PBMCs. The chain combines TRBV7-2 with TRBJ2-7; D gene uncertain. This sequence originates from a human donor in good health (CMV status not recorded). Some clones in this sample may be carry-over from other donors' samples. The chain's CDR3 is CASSPVTGSNYEQYF. Here the CDR3 DNA reads TGTGCCAGCAGCCCAGTGACGGGCTCAAACTACGAGCAGTACTTC.